This TCR beta chain was captured in a study of CD8+ T cells in alopecia areata. Study-level findings and limits: Lesional scalp displayed greater clonality than normal scalp, most notably in alopecia totalis/universalis.

It was cDNA, reverse transcribed from extracted RNA, that served as the sequencing template. This table comes from immunoSEQ multiplex PCR, and its TCRdb copy is limited to in-frame clones, with some not included. Among about 180,000 clones, 50% to 70% were seen once, and the ten largest hold under 2%. Lesional scalp tissue (obtained by punch biopsy) and peripheral blood were collected from alopecia areata patients. Using a FACSAria, the CD4+ and CD8+ T cells were sorted from the PBMCs. This CDR3 region has 14 residues. Germline V lookup: CDR1 PRHDT, CDR2 FYEKMQ (reference sequence). V was shortened by 2 bases and J by 2 bases, with 8 bases between the two germline ends. This clone was seen once. Antigen: not known.

Source: CD4+ T cells sorted from blood, taken at week 0. The chain joins TRBV13 to TRBJ2-3; D is perhaps TRBD2 (5 bases). This receptor was identified in a human donor with alopecia areata. The CDR3 is CASSLIAYTDTQYF. DNA for the CDR3: TGTGCCAGCAGCTTAATAGCGTACACAGATACGCAGTATTTT.